Reported below is one T cell receptor (beta chain). The data belong to a study of blood T cell repertoires in COVID-19. Repertoires were generated with immunoSEQ multiplex PCR, while TCRdb's copy carries only in-frame clones and drops some. Of roughly 240,000 clones in the sample, 75% to 85% were seen once. The V gene's germline CDR1 is SGHRS and CDR2 YFSETQ. The CDR3 contains 15 residues. Trimming cost V 0 bases and J 6 bases, with 16 bases left between them. J is TRBJ2-7 and V is TRBV5-1; D might be TRBD1 (6 bases). The source is a woman in her fifties or sixties with acute COVID-19. Sequenced sample: PBMCs or T cells enriched from blood (not recorded which). The CDR3 region is CASSLVGGRLGEQYF. CDR3 coding DNA: TGCGCCAGCAGCTTGGTTGGGGGCCGTCTGGGCGAGCAGTACTTC.